What follows describes a single T cell receptor (beta chain). What it binds is not known. This entry is derived from a study of cytomegalovirus exposure and HLA in healthy donors. Overall study: Within an early data release were roughly 90 million unique TCRs drawn from HLA-typed donors. Approximately 81% of more than 300 genotyped donors fell in the Caucasian-associated ancestry cluster. Study conclusions and caveats: Most TCR beta V segments were productive about 87% or about 30% of the time in an earlier analysis.

The PCR made use of 60 Vbeta and 13 Jbeta primers. Assay: immunoSEQ multiplex PCR; the TCRdb copy retains only in-frame clones and omits some. The data hold under 150,000 clones, with around 78% observed a single time. The CDR3 is made up of 14 amino acids. CDR1 is LGHNA, CDR2 YNFKEQ, per germline. V dropped 0 bases and J dropped 6 bases, with 9 bases sitting between them. The clonotype originates from a woman aged 40 to 49 in good health and CMV-seronegative. The rearrangement uses TRBV4-2 and TRBJ2-1; D call uncertain. Sequencing was performed on PBMCs. This chain's CDR3 is CASSQDVALNEQFF. In DNA, the CDR3 is TGTGCCAGCAGCCAAGATGTAGCCCTCAATGAGCAGTTCTTC.